This T cell receptor (beta chain) originates from a study of vaccination and CD4 T cells after COVID-19 (dated by TCRdb to between 2021 and 2024). With respect to the entire study: The convalescent cohort included six males and four females, with two Hispanic individuals, seven Caucasians, two Asians and one multiracial person. Post-vaccine blood samples were obtained a median of approximately 74 days after the second vaccine dose, with a range of roughly 14 to 241 days. As controls, cultures received a CEFX viral epitope pool (the positive control), an HIV-1 Nef peptide pool (the negative control), or no peptide at all. Post-COVID blood samples from convalescent patients were collected a median of roughly 100 days after diagnosis, with a range of 35 to 161 days. Participants got two doses of the Pfizer-BioNTech BNT162b2 vaccine (n=8) or two doses of the Moderna mRNA-1273 vaccine (n=2). In 10 COVID-19 convalescent patients and a few infection-naive healthy vaccine recipients, researchers compared the spike-specific CD4+ TCR repertoire from before mRNA vaccination with the repertoire from after. Overlapping spike peptide pools from SARS-CoV-2 and from the common cold coronaviruses HCoV-NL63, HCoV-OC43 and HCoV-229E were used as culture stimuli. The paper as a whole reports these results and caveats: Of the vaccine-specific clones found in convalescent patients, nearly all (304 of 307) were mono-reactive for SARS-CoV-2 spike instead of being cross-reactive with common cold coronaviruses. Only a relatively small number of convalescent patients were included in the study, and early timepoints following natural infection were not analyzed. In convalescent patients, a median approximately 83% of post-vaccine SARS-CoV-2-reactive clones were detected only after vaccination, and vaccine-specific priming was suggested by this finding. Although the median number of SARS-CoV-2-reactive clonotypes went up from approximately 20 after infection to 38 after vaccination, the increase was not significant.

To prepare the library, PCR was applied. DNA from cultured CD4+ T cells was subjected to TCR sequencing with the Oncomine TCR Beta short-read assay at the Johns Hopkins FTIC core. The QIAamp micro DNA kit was used to extract genomic DNA from the cultured CD4+ T cells. The Oncomine TCR Beta libraries from cultured CD4+ T cells were pooled using unique dual indexes and then sequenced on an Illumina iSeq 100. The paper's processing steps were these. Non-productive sequences were filtered out, and CDR3s that did not start with C, did not end with F or W, or were shorter than 7 amino acids were discarded. Antigen-specific clonotypes were identified with the MANAFEST web application by comparing peptide-stimulated wells with reference and other culture wells. Positive clones required FDR below 0.05, an odds ratio above 5, and productive frequency above 0.1% in at least two of three replicate wells. Clonotypes that were significantly expanded in both SARS-CoV-2 spike wells and at least one common cold coronavirus spike condition were defined as cross-reactive. Similarity between CDR3 sequences was evaluated in R version 3.6.1 using Levenshtein distances (stringdist) and unrooted phylogenetic trees (ape). TCRdb took the public reads, trimmed them with fastp at Q25, ran MiXCR for clone calling and kept in-frame beta chains. Each record represents a unique CDR3 protein, reported with the most common genes and DNA among its rows. TCRdb assigned the V and J calls; the authors' analysis was not used. The sample data list almost 15,000 distinct CDR3 sequences, and 20% to 25% of these were observed just once. Together, the top ten hold 9.5% to 15% of the sample.

Per the publication, the treatment or condition label means: approximately nine-day PBMC culture with coronavirus spike peptide pools or control peptides (ViraFEST assay). To expand antigen-specific T cells with peptide pools and then pick out the expanded clonotypes through TCR sequencing, the study relied on the ViraFEST assay. Healthy vaccine recipients had no prior SARS-CoV-2 infection, confirmed by negative nucleocapsid antibody tests before and after vaccination. Each well held 2 million or so PBMCs cultured in IMDM containing roughly 5.5% human AB serum and around 10 IU/ml IL-2, with 10 ug/ml peptide pools added. Half of the culture medium was replaced with fresh IL-2-containing medium on days 3 and 7. After about 10 days of culture, CD4+ T cells were isolated by negative selection using the EasySep CD4+ T cell isolation kit. Ficoll-Paque Plus gradient centrifugation was used to isolate PBMCs from whole blood, and the isolated PBMCs were then either used fresh or cryopreserved at -140C. Culture conditions were generally each tested in triplicate wells.

The germline V gene (reference sequence) supplies CDR1 LNHNV and CDR2 YYDKDF. The cysteine opens and the phenylalanine closes a CDR3 of 15 amino acids. The kept DNA is CDR3 alone, 45 bases in frame from the first base. Trimming takes 1 base off V and 0 bases off J; junction bases not matched to a gene: 1. A remark on this clonotype: The clone's antigen remains unknown. No base-level quality is on record; no much larger clone is a single base apart.

This sequence originates from a human donor who received a COVID-19 vaccine. The input for sequencing was CD4+ T cells from blood, cultured in vitro, taken before SARS-CoV-2 vaccination. The rearranged chain carries TRBV15 and TRBJ2-3; the junction holds 7 bases that match TRBD2. The encoded CDR3 is CATSRGLASTDTQYF. DNA sequence: TGTGCCACCAGCAGAGGACTAGCTAGCACAGATACGCAGTATTTT. Extended through the reference TRBV15 and TRBJ2-3 proteins, this CDR3 yields the full variable domain: DAMVIQNPRYQVTQFGKPVTLSCSQTLNHNVMYWYQQKSSQAPKLLFHYYDKDFNNEADTPDNFQSRRPNTSFCFLDIRSPGLGDTAMYLCATSRGLASTDTQYFGPGTRLTVL.